This TCR beta chain was retrieved from a study of T cells in Graves' hyperthyroidism and ophthalmopathy. Across the study: Prior to any treatment, at the point of initial diagnosis, peripheral blood was collected.

Lactation, pregnancy, other autoimmune disease or uncontrolled infection excluded patients. It was RNA transcripts that yielded the amplified TCR beta CDR3 regions. The TCR CDR3 was amplified in a first-round RT-PCR using the HTBI primer set. MiXCR was run by TCRdb on the multiplex PCR reads, yielding one entry per CDR3 protein. Of more than 300,000 distinct CDR3 sequences detected, approximately 18% appear once; the ten largest clones hold 40%. CDR3 length equals 15 residues. The germline CDR1 and CDR2 sequences are SGHVS and FQNEAQ. V was shortened by 4 bases and J by 7 bases, with 17 bases between the two germline ends.

J is TRBJ1-5 and V is TRBV7-8, with D perhaps TRBD1 (5 bases). The clonotype originates from a man younger than 35 with Graves' ophthalmopathy. Sequenced material: blood. The CDR3 DNA sequence: TGTGCCAGCAGCTCGAAAGACGGGAGGGGCCAGCCCCAGCATTTT. The encoded protein is CASSSKDGRGQPQHF. The complete variable domain, with remaining parts taken from reference TRBV7-8 and TRBJ1-5, reads GAGVSQSPRYKVAKRGQDVALRCDPISGHVSLFWYQQALGQGPEFLTYFQNEAQLDKSGLPSDRFFAERPEGSVSTLKIQRTQQEDSAVYLCASSSKDGRGQPQHFGDGTRLSIL.